This entry lists 23 T cell receptor beta chains sequenced from one sample in a study of technical replicates of blood from a handful of donors. Clones were sequenced by immunoSEQ multiplex PCR, and TCRdb holds only the in-frame ones, with some missing. Of roughly 56,000 clones listed, around 87% are singletons. Input material: PBMCs. The receptor source for this set is a human donor in good health. Some clones in this sample may be carry-over from other donors' samples.

The DNA of the CDR3 is TGTGCCAGCAGCCGCACAGGGAGGGGCGAGCAGTACTTC. Translating gives CASSRTGRGEQYF. This chain uses TRBV7-9 with TRBJ2-7; TRBD2 is a possible D gene (7 bases). This CDR3 contains 13 residues. V lost 5 bases, J lost 6 bases, and 14 bases lay in between. Germline loops: CDR1 SEHNR, CDR2 FQNEAQ (reference sequence).

This clone was counted between two and nine times. The V call is TRBV29-1, the J call TRBJ1-1, with unresolved D. Germline loops: CDR1 SQVTM, CDR2 ANQGSEA. This CDR3 is 13 amino acids long. Trimming pared 6 bases from V and 0 bases from J, leaving 11 bases between. The CDR3 sequence is CSVEGALNTEAFF. The CDR3 nucleotides are TGCAGCGTGGAGGGAGCATTGAACACTGAAGCTTTCTTT. Together with reference TRBV29-1 and TRBJ1-1, the CDR3 gives the full variable domain: SAVISQKPSRDICQRGTSLTIQCQVDSQVTMMFWYRQQPGQSLTLIATANQGSEATYESGFVIDKFPISRPNLTFSTLTVSNMSPEDSSIYLCSVEGALNTEAFFGQGTRLTVV.

This chain links TRBV4-3 with TRBJ1-5, with TRBD1 matching 7 bases. Per germline, CDR1 LGHNA and CDR2 YSLEER. The CDR3 runs to 14 residues. Trimming took 2 bases from V and 7 from J; bases not matched to a gene: 5. The CDR3 loop reads CASSQSGGRQPQHF. CDR3 nucleotides: TGCGCCAGCAGCCAATCAGGGGGACGGCAGCCCCAGCATTTT.

The V gene is TRBV4-2, the J gene TRBJ1-2; D is ambiguous. CDR3 length equals 15 residues. V lost 1 base and J 4 bases, leaving 13 bases between the germline ends. Germline V CDR1 and CDR2: LGHNA, YNFKEQ. In nucleotides, the CDR3 is TGTGCCAGCAGCCAAGCGGGCGGGGTCTTCTATGGCTACACCTTC. It specifies CASSQAGGVFYGYTF.

V is TRBV7-6 and J is TRBJ2-2; 8 bases are a match to TRBD2. The CDR3 contains 20 residues. Germline loops: CDR1 SGHVS, CDR2 FNYEAQ. Losses at the gene ends were 3 bases for V and 3 bases for J; bases not matched to a gene: 18. CDR3 nucleotides: TGTGCCAGCAGCTTGCGTCGCTCGTCGGCTAGCGGGCCCCACACCGGGGAGCTGTTTTTT. Protein sequence: CASSLRRSSASGPHTGELFF.

V usage is TRBV7-3 and J usage is TRBJ2-3; tentatively, D is TRBD1 (6 bases). CDR3 size: 16 residues. V lost 3 bases and J lost 5, with 18 bases in between. Germline loops: CDR1 SGHTA, CDR2 FQGTGA. The CDR3 loop reads CASSLPLTGSEDTQYF. The CDR3 nucleotides read TGTGCCAGCAGCTTGCCTCTCACAGGGTCAGAAGATACGCAGTATTTT.

The table lists this clone with a count of one. The chain joins TRBV10-3 to TRBJ1-5, with D possibly matching TRBD1 (5 bases). Trimming took 2 bases from V and 9 from J, leaving 14 bases between them. The CDR3 has 14 residues. Germline loops: CDR1 ENHRY, CDR2 SYGVKD. The CDR3 nucleotides read TGTGCCATCAGTGAGGAGCGGGGACGTGGGCCCCAGCATTTT. Encoded protein: CAISEERGRGPQHF.

The chain carries TRBV6-5 and TRBJ2-5, with D possibly matching TRBD2 (7 bases). The ends were cut back, 2 bases at V and 1 base at J, with 11 bases in the middle. This CDR3 comprises 15 residues. Germline lookup yields CDR1 MNHEY and CDR2 SVGAGI. As DNA, the CDR3 is TGTGCCAGCAGTTACAGGGGGGGTGCCCAAGAGACCCAGTACTTC. The encoded protein is CASSYRGGAQETQYF.

The V gene is TRBV7-9, the J gene TRBJ2-7; D possibly corresponds to TRBD1 (5 bases). CDR3 size: 14 residues. Germline V gene data show CDR1 as SEHNR and CDR2 as FQNEAQ (reference sequence). Deletions cut 2 bases from V and 3 bases from J, with 11 bases between. The DNA for the CDR3 is TGTGCCAGCAGCTTAAGTGCAGGGAACTACGAGCAGTACTTC. It yields the protein CASSLSAGNYEQYF.

About this clone: A much larger clone differs from this one at a single base, so this may be a read error. The chain links TRBV7-2 to TRBJ1-1, with a possible D match to TRBD1 (6 bases). Germline V gene sequence: CDR1 SGHTA, CDR2 FQGNSA. The CDR3 is 14 amino acids. The ends were cut back, 5 bases at V and 0 bases at J, with 10 bases in the middle. The CDR3 protein is CASSGRTVNTEAFF. The CDR3 coding sequence is TGTGCCAGCAGCGGACGGACAGTGAACACTGAAGCTTTCTTT.

V and J are TRBV29-1 and TRBJ1-1; D is unclear. Germline V gene sequence: CDR1 SQVTM, CDR2 ANQGSEA. Trimming pared 7 bases from V and 5 bases from J, leaving 17 bases between. This CDR3 comprises 13 residues. The chain's CDR3 is CSGEREANTEAFF. As DNA, the CDR3 is TGCAGCGGGGAGAGGGAGGCTAATACTGAAGCTTTCTTT. Combining the CDR3 with reference TRBV29-1 and TRBJ1-1 gives the whole variable domain SAVISQKPSRDICQRGTSLTIQCQVDSQVTMMFWYRQQPGQSLTLIATANQGSEATYESGFVIDKFPISRPNLTFSTLTVSNMSPEDSSIYLCSGEREANTEAFFGQGTRLTVV.

This chain uses TRBV7-9 with TRBJ2-5, with 9 bases lining up with TRBD2. V shed 3 bases, J shed 5 bases, and the junction held 10 bases outside the gene matches. Germline V gene lookup returns CDR1 SEHNR and CDR2 FQNEAQ (reference sequence). This CDR3 has 16 residues. CDR3 sequence reads: CASSLGGTSHRETQYF. The CDR3 nucleotides are TGTGCCAGCAGCTTGGGGGGGACTAGCCATCGGGAGACCCAGTACTTC.

The chain joins TRBV7-9 to TRBJ1-2; no clear D. Between the trimmed V and J ends, which lost 3 bases and 8 bases, there was a span of 19 bases. This CDR3 comprises 15 residues. CDR1 and CDR2 from the germline V gene are SEHNR and FQNEAQ (reference sequence). The CDR3 DNA sequence: TGTGCCAGCAGCTTTCACCGGGAGACTCAAGGAGGCTACACCTTC. Its protein product is CASSFHRETQGGYTF.

This clone was observed a single time. The chain has TRBV4-2 and TRBJ2-7, with D possibly being TRBD1 (5 bases). V was clipped by 0 bases and J by 6 bases, with 15 bases between them. Per germline, CDR1 LGHNA and CDR2 YNFKEQ. The CDR3 spans 15 residues. Here the CDR3 reads CASSQDRARDSEQYF. The CDR3 DNA sequence: TGTGCCAGCAGCCAAGATAGGGCCAGGGATTCCGAGCAGTACTTC.

In its sample, this clone was seen once. The chain employs TRBV9 and TRBJ1-1; TRBD1 aligns across 7 bases. After removal of 4 bases from V and 1 base from J, the junction contained 13 bases not matched to a gene. The CDR3 loop spans 17 amino acids. Germline loops: CDR1 SGDLS, CDR2 YYNGEE. For the CDR3, the DNA is TGTGCCAGCAGCCCGAACCCATGGACAGGCAAGAACACTGAAGCTTTCTTT. It specifies CASSPNPWTGKNTEAFF.

The rearrangement joins TRBV7-2 to TRBJ1-1; D not certain. Germline V gene sequence: CDR1 SGHTA, CDR2 FQGNSA. The germline V and J ends were trimmed by 4 bases and 2 bases, with 8 bases remaining between them. This CDR3 is 13 amino acids long. DNA for the CDR3: TGTGCCAGCAGCTGGAGCAGCAACACTGAAGCTTTCTTT. Translated: CASSWSSNTEAFF.

This clone has only a few counts. The rearrangement uses TRBV7-6 and TRBJ2-3, with 10 bases fitting TRBD2. With V trimmed by 5 bases and J by 0 bases, 5 bases remained unmatched. The germline gives CDR1 SGHVS, CDR2 FNYEAQ. The CDR3 totals 16 residues. CDR3 amino acids: CASSGGLAESTDTQYF. The CDR3 bases are TGTGCCAGCAGCGGAGGACTAGCGGAAAGCACAGATACGCAGTATTTT.

The chain carries TRBV7-2 and TRBJ1-2; D may be TRBD1 (6 bases). This CDR3 comprises 14 residues. Trimming left V 2 bases short and J 7 bases short, with 14 bases between. Germline-derived CDR1 and CDR2 are SGHTA and FQGNSA. The CDR3 region has the DNA TGTGCCAGCAGCTTAATGGGGGAGGGGGGTGGCTACACCTTC. Translation: CASSLMGEGGGYTF.

This rearrangement joins TRBV19 to TRBJ1-3, with 8 bases lining up with TRBD1. CDR1 LNHDA and CDR2 SQIVND come from the germline V gene (reference sequence). Unmatched junction bases numbered 10, after V lost 5 bases and J lost 4 bases. This CDR3 is built from 16 residues. CDR3 sequence (DNA): TGTGCCAGTAGTCGCGCACAAGGACAGGGCGGAAACACCATATATTTT. Translated, it gives CASSRAQGQGGNTIYF.

The DNA of the CDR3 is TGTGCCAGCAGTCCGACAGCCCTAAGAGAGCCCCAGCATTTT. Amino acids: CASSPTALREPQHF. The J gene is TRBJ1-5, the V gene TRBV27; TRBD1 is a possible D gene (5 bases). With 5 bases removed from V and 8 bases from J, the gap between germline ends came to 16 bases. The CDR3 is 14 residues long. Germline V gene lookup returns CDR1 MNHEY and CDR2 SMNVEV (reference sequence).

The CDR3 sequence: CASSQETSGARTDTQYF. As DNA, the CDR3 is TGTGCCAGCAGCCAAGAGACTAGCGGGGCCCGCACAGATACGCAGTATTTT. This chain links TRBV14 with TRBJ2-3; TRBD2 matches at 11 bases. Germline trimming cut 0 bases from V and 1 base from J; bases unmatched to any gene: 3. The length of the CDR3 is 17 residues. Germline loops: CDR1 SGHDN, CDR2 FVKESK.

V gene TRBV4-1 combines with J gene TRBJ2-3; D not resolved. Germline assignment: CDR1 MGHRA and CDR2 YSYEKL. The length of the CDR3 is 17 residues. Trimming removed 0 bases at V and 0 bases at J, with 13 bases between. In DNA form, the CDR3 reads TGCGCCAGCAGCCAAGATGTGGATAGCCGGAGCACAGATACGCAGTATTTT. This translates into CASSQDVDSRSTDTQYF.

The chain recombines TRBV7-9 with TRBJ1-3; the D is unclear. Germline assignment: CDR1 SEHNR and CDR2 FQNEAQ (reference sequence). V dropped 1 base and J dropped 2 bases, with 12 bases sitting between them. The CDR3 spans 16 residues. CDR3 sequence reads: CASSLVSGMTGNTIYF. The CDR3 nucleotides read TGTGCCAGCAGCTTAGTATCGGGGATGACTGGAAACACCATATATTTT.